What follows describes a single TCR beta chain. Its target is unknown. Sorted T cells were CFSE-labeled and cultured five to six days with allogeneic regulatory or mature dendritic cells at 1:10. This sample was taken from a study of regulatory dendritic cells for organ transplantation. Overall study context: Regulatory dendritic cells were monocyte-derived, receiving vitamin D3 on days 0 and 4 and IL-10 on day 4.

Profiling relied on immunoSEQ multiplex PCR, and the TCRdb table lists in-frame clones only, not all of them. This table has thousands of clones, 55% to 80% appearing once. Findings and caveats of the study: Memory CD8+ clonal expansion seemed more limited with regulatory than mature dendritic cells. Memory CD8+ T cells were the most oligoclonal; naive cells were highly diverse.

The sequenced sample consisted of memory CD4+ T cells from blood cultured with dendritic cells. Subset described: CD45RO+ memory T cells. The TCR sequence derives from a human donor in good health.

The CDR3 is CAIRTQGDTEAFF. CDR3 sequence (DNA): TGTGCCATCAGGACACAGGGGGACACTGAAGCTTTCTTT. The J gene is TRBJ1-1, the V gene TRBV10-3, with 8 bases lining up with TRBD1. V was clipped by 6 bases and J by 3 bases; unmatched bases: 3. Germline V gene lookup returns CDR1 ENHRY and CDR2 SYGVKD. This CDR3 has 13 amino acids.